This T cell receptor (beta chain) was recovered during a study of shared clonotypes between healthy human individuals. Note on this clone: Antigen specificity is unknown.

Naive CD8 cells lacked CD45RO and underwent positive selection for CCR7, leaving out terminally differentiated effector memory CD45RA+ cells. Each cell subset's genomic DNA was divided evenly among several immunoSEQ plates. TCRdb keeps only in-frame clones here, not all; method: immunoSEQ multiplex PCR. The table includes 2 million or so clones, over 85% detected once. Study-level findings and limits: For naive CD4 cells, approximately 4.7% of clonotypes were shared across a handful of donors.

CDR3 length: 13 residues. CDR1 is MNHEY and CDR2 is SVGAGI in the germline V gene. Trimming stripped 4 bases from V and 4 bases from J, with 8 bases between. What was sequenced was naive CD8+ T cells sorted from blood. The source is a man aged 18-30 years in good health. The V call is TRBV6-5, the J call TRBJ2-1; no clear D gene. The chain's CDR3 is CASSSHSYNEQFF. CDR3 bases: TGTGCCAGCAGTTCGCATTCTTACAATGAGCAGTTCTTC.